The T cell receptor (beta chain) described here comes from a study of T-cell memory formation after mild COVID-19. Study in general: Largely, the TCR clusters proved donor specific.

About this clonotype: What it binds is unknown.

TCRdb used MiXCR to reprocess the 5' RACE reads, holding one entry per CDR3 protein. The sample includes just under 150,000 distinct CDR3 sequences, about 19% of them seen just once. Study conclusions and caveats: Confirmation was lacking for SARS-CoV-2 specificity of second-wave clones that peaked on day 37.

V gave up 1 base and J gave up 7 bases, with 13 bases separating them. Germline V CDR1 and CDR2: SQVTM, ANQGSEA. The CDR3 consists of 13 residues. This chain joins TRBV29-1 and TRBJ1-2, with D tentatively TRBD1 (5 bases). What was sequenced was PBMCs or a T cell subset sorted from them (not recorded which). This clonotype was obtained from an adult woman who had mild COVID-19 (a few samples of this study predate the infection). Cell type and time point are not known. The CDR3 DNA reads as TGCAGCGTTGAAGGCTTCCGAGGGGCTGGCTACACCTTC. This sequence encodes CSVEGFRGAGYTF.